The clone carrying this T cell receptor (beta chain) has ten or more counts. What it binds is not known. This entry comes from a study of human T cells and chemical hapten exposure. Across the whole study: DPC at 2% was the sensitizing agent, placed on roughly 2 cm by roughly 2 cm of upper inner arm skin. Study conclusions and caveats: The study found that PT1 expanded TCR counts correlated positively with patch test score. Those TCRs sitting above 1 in 1000 frequency stayed the same with DPC sensitization.

Time point here: pre-sensitization, week 0. Stated treatment: therapeutic diphenylcyclopropenone sensitization with weekly scalp DPC. V was clipped by 10 bases and J by 3 bases, with 16 bases between them. CDR3 length: 14 residues. The germline V gene encodes CDR1 MNHEY and CDR2 SVGEGT. Using its own MiXCR run on the RACE reads, TCRdb lists one record per CDR3 protein. Among about 51,000 distinct CDR3 sequences listed, 8.5% to 10% were seen once. V and J are TRBV6-2 or TRBV6-3 and TRBJ1-5; unclear D gene. The TCR sequence derives from a woman aged 40 to 49 with alopecia areata. Some clones in this sample may be carry-over from other donors' samples. The specimen comprised whole blood, sampled in connection with sensitization to the hapten diphenylcyclopropenone (DPC). The CDR3 loop is CATGRGADNQPQHF. Here the CDR3 DNA reads TGTGCCACCGGGCGAGGAGCGGACAATCAGCCCCAGCATTTT.